These 17 T cell receptor beta chains came from one sample sequenced in a study of cytomegalovirus exposure and HLA in healthy donors. 13 Jbeta primers and 60 Vbeta primers were used for the PCR. Here immunoSEQ multiplex PCR was the method, and the copy in TCRdb shows in-frame clones only, minus some. The sample includes around 140,000 clones, just over 65% seen only once; the top ten take 6.5%. The sample comprised PBMCs. The receptors stem from a woman between 55 and 75 years old in good health and CMV-seronegative.

As concerns this clone: One end of the junction does not line up with germline, which may come from a read error. The DNA for the CDR3 is TGTGCCAGCTGTGAAGTCCAGGGCTTTGCCGGGGAGCTGTTTTTT. This codes for CASCEVQGFAGELFF. The gene calls are TRBV2 and TRBJ2-2; the D gene is possibly TRBD1 (5 bases). This CDR3 has 15 amino acids. Germline loops: CDR1 SNHLY, CDR2 FYNNEI.

The rearrangement links TRBV19 to TRBJ2-3, with 7 bases aligning to TRBD2. The CDR3 is made up of 15 amino acids. Trimming took 3 bases from V and 2 from J; bases not matched to a gene: 5. From germline, CDR1 is LNHDA and CDR2 SQIVND (reference sequence). DNA of the CDR3: TGTGCCAGTAGTATGAAGCGGGGCCCCACAGATACGCAGTATTTT. Translating it yields CASSMKRGPTDTQYF.

The chain couples TRBV9 to TRBJ2-3; 7 bases agree with TRBD2. The germline gives CDR1 SGDLS, CDR2 YYNGEE. J lost 0 bases, V lost 3 bases, and 7 bases had no gene match. The CDR3 totals 16 residues. The CDR3 here is CASSARAGTSTDTQYF. DNA for the CDR3: TGTGCCAGCAGCGCCCGAGCGGGGACTAGCACAGATACGCAGTATTTT.

This clone came up once. The CDR3, as DNA: TGCGCCAGCAGTGAAGGGACAGGGGTTTCAAAGTTGGCCTACGAGCAGTACTTC. Translating gives CASSEGTGVSKLAYEQYF. The chain combines TRBV10-1 with TRBJ2-7; 10 nucleotides agree with TRBD1. The CDR3 extends over 18 amino acids. Germline CDR1 WNHNN, CDR2 SYGVQD (reference sequence). The V and J ends lost 3 bases and 2 bases, in that order; junction bases with no gene match: 13.

V is TRBV14 and J is TRBJ1-1; 10 bases align to TRBD1. V lost 4 bases and J lost 6; bases outside the gene matches: 14. Per the germline V gene, CDR1 is SGHDN and CDR2 is FVKESK. The CDR3 totals 17 residues. In DNA, the CDR3 is TGTGCCAGCAGCCCACCTTGGGAGGGACAGGGGCGTCCTGAAGCTTTCTTT. Its protein is CASSPPWEGQGRPEAFF.

This rearrangement joins TRBV10-1 to TRBJ2-7; a weak D match, TRBD2 (6 bases). Germline-derived CDR1 and CDR2 are WNHNN and SYGVQD (reference sequence). The V end was cut by 6 bases, the J end by 5 bases, with 11 bases between. The CDR3 consists of 12 residues. CDR3 coding DNA: TGCGCCAGCAGAGGAGGGCGGCACGAGCAGTACTTC. Encoded protein: CASRGGRHEQYF.

This clone has only one observation. This chain connects TRBV28 to TRBJ2-7, with 7 bases matching TRBD2. Trimming at V came to 3 bases and at J to 3 bases, leaving 5 bases not matched to a gene. Germline V gives CDR1 MDHEN, CDR2 SYDVKM. The CDR3 consists of 14 residues. Here the CDR3 DNA reads TGTGCCAGCAGTTTCGCGGGAGTAGGCTACGAGCAGTACTTC. Its translation: CASSFAGVGYEQYF.

The rearrangement uses TRBV7-3 and TRBJ2-7, with a tentative D call TRBD1 (6 bases). Per the germline V gene, CDR1 is SGHTA and CDR2 is FQGTGA. The CDR3 has 14 residues. The ends were cut back, 2 bases at V and 2 bases at J, with 10 bases in the middle. Here the CDR3 reads CASSLETGAYEQYF. CDR3 nucleotide sequence: TGTGCCAGCAGCTTAGAGACAGGAGCCTACGAGCAGTACTTC. Looking up the rest from reference TRBV7-3 and TRBJ2-7 gives the full variable domain: GAGVSQTPSNKVTEKGKYVELRCDPISGHTALYWYRQSLGQGPEFLIYFQGTGAADDSGLPNDRFFAVRPEGSVSTLKIQRTERGDSAVYLCASSLETGAYEQYFGPGTRLTVT.

The chain carries TRBV7-2 and TRBJ2-7; unclear D gene. Trimming left V 1 base short and J 0 bases short, with 13 bases between. Germline-derived CDR1 and CDR2 are SGHTA and FQGNSA. CDR3 length equals 16 residues. CDR3 sequence (DNA): TGTGCCAGCAGCTTAGATCCCCACTCGAGCTCCTACGAGCAGTACTTC. It yields the protein CASSLDPHSSSYEQYF.

This clone occurred once. The V gene is TRBV11-1, the J gene TRBJ2-3, with 9 bases that match TRBD2. J was trimmed by 0 bases and V by 1 base; bases with no gene match: 8. The CDR3 length is 18 residues. The germline CDR1 and CDR2 sequences are SGHAT and FQDESV (reference sequence). CDR3 protein: CASSLGAVAGESTDTQYF. The CDR3 DNA sequence: TGTGCCAGCAGCTTAGGGGCTGTAGCGGGAGAAAGCACAGATACGCAGTATTTT.

The V call is TRBV7-6, the J call TRBJ2-7; 9 bases match TRBD2. V trimming: 1 base; J trimming: 1 base; junction bases outside the gene matches: 8. This CDR3 contains 17 residues. Germline V gene lookup returns CDR1 SGHVS and CDR2 FNYEAQ. The CDR3: CASSLVPGSGGSYEQYF. The DNA of the CDR3 is TGTGCCAGCAGCTTAGTCCCGGGTAGCGGGGGATCCTACGAGCAGTACTTC. Based on the CDR3 plus reference TRBV7-6 and TRBJ2-7, the full variable domain is GAGVSQSPRYKVTKRGQDVALRCDPISGHVSLYWYRQALGQGPEFLTYFNYEAQQDKSGLPNDRFSAERPEGSISTLTIQRTEQRDSAMYRCASSLVPGSGGSYEQYFGPGTRLTVT.

CDR3 sequence (DNA): TGCGCCAGCAGACCGGGACAGGCGCACTCTGGGGCCAACGTCCTGACTTTC. Translating it yields CASRPGQAHSGANVLTF. J is TRBJ2-6 and V is TRBV5-1; 8 bases line up with TRBD1. V lost 5 bases, J lost 0 bases, and 7 bases stayed unmatched. The CDR3 contains 17 residues. Germline assignment: CDR1 SGHRS and CDR2 YFSETQ.

The chain recombines TRBV5-1 with TRBJ2-5, with 8 bases aligning to TRBD2. This CDR3 spans 16 amino acids. In germline, CDR1 is SGHRS, CDR2 YFSETQ. J lost 2 bases, V lost 4 bases, and 10 bases had no gene match. This chain's CDR3 is CASSVSGTRGQETQYF. Here the CDR3 DNA reads TGCGCCAGCAGCGTATCCGGGACTAGGGGGCAAGAGACCCAGTACTTC.

This rearrangement joins TRBV19 to TRBJ2-3; a weak D match, TRBD2 (6 bases). CDR3 length equals 15 residues. V was pared by 2 bases and J by 5 bases, with 14 bases between. Germline values: CDR1 LNHDA, CDR2 SQIVND (reference sequence). The DNA for the CDR3 is TGTGCCAGTAGTATAAGTAGCGGATACCTAGATACGCAGTATTTT. Translated, it gives CASSISSGYLDTQYF.

This chain uses TRBV4-3 with TRBJ2-5; 8 bases align to TRBD2. There are 18 residues in the CDR3. J gave up 2 bases and V 0 bases, and 11 bases lay outside the gene matches. Germline loops: CDR1 LGHNA, CDR2 YSLEER. The CDR3: CASSQEPAAGGYQETQYF. The CDR3 DNA reads TGCGCCAGCAGCCAAGAGCCGGCCGCGGGAGGTTATCAAGAGACCCAGTACTTC.

The rearrangement uses TRBV6-4 and TRBJ2-3; D gene uncertain. The ends were cut back, 6 bases at V and 2 bases at J, with 15 bases in the middle. The germline V gene has CDR1 MRHNA and CDR2 SNTAGT. The CDR3 is 15 residues long. This CDR3 is CASSPSGSLTDTQYF. The DNA of the CDR3 is TGTGCCAGCAGCCCGTCAGGCTCCCTCACAGATACGCAGTATTTT.

The V gene is TRBV4-3, the J gene TRBJ2-5, with 11 nucleotides matching TRBD2. This CDR3 has 16 residues. CDR1 and CDR2 from the germline V gene are LGHNA and YSLEER. With V trimmed by 4 bases and J by 4 bases, 8 bases remained unmatched. Here the CDR3 DNA reads TGCGCCAGCAGCCTTAGCGGTAGCGGGAGGGCAGAGACCCAGTACTTC. Its translation: CASSLSGSGRAETQYF.